This T cell receptor (beta chain) was captured in a study of response to subunit inactivated influenza vaccine. Study-wide results and limits: After each seasonal influenza vaccination, few new T cells are recruited, the authors suggested.

TCRdb itself ran the RT-PCR reads through MiXCR, one entry per CDR3 protein. Of more than 400,000 distinct CDR3 sequences in the sample, 6% to 9% were seen once. This clonotype was seen ten or more times. Its specificity is unknown. The CDR3 has 12 residues. The germline V and J ends were trimmed by 1 base and 8 bases, with 8 bases remaining between them. V gene TRBV12-3 or TRBV12-4 combines with J gene TRBJ1-2; D unclear. This receptor was obtained from a man in his fifties or sixties who received an inactivated influenza vaccine. The sample was PBMCs from blood, taken less than 30 months after vaccination. The CDR3 here is CASSLGVGGYTF. CDR3 nucleotides: TGTGCCAGCAGTTTAGGGGTTGGAGGCTACACCTTC.